The 8 T cell receptor beta chains presented below share a single source sample, sequenced in a study of shared clonotypes between healthy human individuals. Method: immunoSEQ multiplex PCR; TCRdb's copy keeps in-frame clones and lacks some. The sample has about 2 million clones; approximately 95% are singletons. In the naive CD8 group, cells lacked CD45RO and were positively selected for CCR7, so terminally differentiated effector memory CD45RA+ cells were left out. Specimen: naive CD8+ T cells sorted from blood. These receptors all stem from a man aged 18 to 35 in good health.

The chain carries TRBV29-1 and TRBJ1-1; D not certain. The length of the CDR3 is 17 residues. Germline loops: CDR1 SQVTM, CDR2 ANQGSEA. Trimming removed 5 bases from V and 1 base from J, with 23 bases in between. Here the CDR3 reads CSVFTPSGSGWNTEAFF. For the CDR3, the DNA is TGCAGCGTTTTCACCCCGAGCGGAAGTGGCTGGAACACTGAAGCTTTCTTT.

The chain couples TRBV2 to TRBJ1-2, with D perhaps TRBD1 (6 bases). CDR1 is SNHLY and CDR2 is FYNNEI in the germline V gene. V lost 2 bases, J lost 5 bases, and 15 bases lay in between. The CDR3 consists of 15 residues. This chain's CDR3 is CASSERQGGGYGYTF. CDR3 in DNA: TGTGCCAGCAGTGAACGGCAGGGAGGGGGATATGGCTACACCTTC.

The gene calls are TRBV19 and TRBJ1-2; D is ambiguous. This CDR3 is built from 18 residues. The ends were cut back, 5 bases at V and 1 base at J, with 23 bases in the middle. Germline lookup yields CDR1 LNHDA and CDR2 SQIVND (reference sequence). The CDR3 nucleotides are TGTGCCAGTAGTCTAGGGCCCCTCGGGCGGTCAAGTAACTATGGCTACACCTTC. This translates into CASSLGPLGRSSNYGYTF.

This clone showed up just once. The chain has TRBV21-1 and TRBJ2-7; the D call of TRBD2 is as the table states it, not checked on the DNA. TRBV21-1 is a recognized pseudogene. This CDR3 has 12 amino acids. The CDR3 nucleotides are TGTGCCAGCAGCAAAGTTAGCTACGAGCAGTACTTC. Protein sequence: CASSKVSYEQYF.

The V gene is TRBV13, the J gene TRBJ2-7, with D unclear. The V and J ends lost 0 bases and 7 bases respectively, with 16 bases between them. Germline-derived CDR1 and CDR2 are PRHDT and FYEKMQ (reference sequence). This CDR3 is 15 amino acids long. In nucleotides, the CDR3 is TGTGCCAGCAGCTTAGGCCGAGGCGGCCTGGGGGAGCAGTACTTC. Its protein product is CASSLGRGGLGEQYF.

The chain carries TRBV2 and TRBJ1-4; D is perhaps TRBD1 (5 bases). The germline gives CDR1 SNHLY, CDR2 FYNNEI. CDR3 size: 17 residues. V was pared by 3 bases and J by 0 bases, with 14 bases between. In DNA, the CDR3 is TGTGCCAGCAGTGATTGGGGGTTCGGAGCAACTAATGAAAAACTGTTTTTT. Protein sequence: CASSDWGFGATNEKLFF. Looking up the rest from reference TRBV2 and TRBJ1-4 gives the full variable domain: EPEVTQTPSHQVTQMGQEVILRCVPISNHLYFYWYRQILGQKVEFLVSFYNNEISEKSEIFDDQFSVERPDGSNFTLKIRSTKLEDSAMYFCASSDWGFGATNEKLFFGSGTQLSVL.

V gene TRBV13 combines with J gene TRBJ2-7; 9 bases line up with TRBD1. J was trimmed by 6 bases and V by 5 bases; bases with no gene match: 11. Germline V lookup: CDR1 PRHDT, CDR2 FYEKMQ (reference sequence). CDR3 length: 15 residues. For the CDR3, the DNA is TGTGCCAGCAGCCACACGGGACAGGGACTCGGCGAGCAGTACTTC. Translating gives CASSHTGQGLGEQYF.

The V call is TRBV15, the J call TRBJ2-3; no definite D call. Per germline, CDR1 LNHNV and CDR2 YYDKDF (reference sequence). The CDR3 runs 13 residues. V lost 4 bases, J lost 4 bases, and 9 bases lay in between. The CDR3, as DNA: TGTGCCACCAGCAAGTCCCGTCCAGATACGCAGTATTTT. Protein sequence: CATSKSRPDTQYF.